The 31 T cell receptor beta chains reported below all come from one sample, sequenced in a study of blood T cells in healthy people across ages. A sample-barcoded 5' primer and a J-beta primer mix were used in a second PCR of about 7 to 12 cycles. TCRdb itself ran the 5' RACE reads through MiXCR, one entry per CDR3 protein. This sample has 550,000 to 750,000 distinct CDR3 sequences, with 20% to 25% found just once. Sequencing input: blood. Source of these receptors: a man aged 70-80 years in good health.

This clonotype was detected a few times. This chain uses TRBV6-6 with TRBJ1-4; D is unresolved. The V gene lost 4 bases and the J gene lost 5 bases, with 5 bases spanning the gap. Looked up from germline, CDR1 is MNHNY and CDR2 is SVGAGI (reference sequence). This CDR3 is built from 12 residues. The CDR3 loop is CASSWANEKLFF. The CDR3 DNA reads as TGTGCCAGCAGTTGGGCAAATGAAAAACTGTTTTTT.

This clonotype was seen only a few times. This chain links TRBV7-2 with TRBJ2-3; 7 nucleotides align to TRBD2. J was trimmed by 2 bases and V by 3 bases; bases with no gene match: 8. CDR3 size: 16 residues. The germline V gene has CDR1 SGHTA and CDR2 FQGNSA. The CDR3, as DNA: TGTGCCAGCAGCTTGGGTTACCTAGCGGACACAGATACGCAGTATTTT. As protein: CASSLGYLADTDTQYF.

This clonotype was found a few times. This chain connects TRBV20-1 to TRBJ2-5; possibly TRBD1 for D (5 bases). The germline gives CDR1 DFQATT, CDR2 SNEGSKA (reference sequence). This CDR3 spans 15 amino acids. The germline V and J ends were trimmed by 6 bases and 1 base, with 18 bases remaining between them. The CDR3 nucleotides are TGCAGTGCCGTGGGCTATAGTGACAGCCAAGAGACCCAGTACTTC. This gives the protein CSAVGYSDSQETQYF.

The V and J genes are TRBV6-4 and TRBJ2-4; a weak D match, TRBD1 (5 bases). This CDR3 comprises 17 residues. Germline values: CDR1 MRHNA, CDR2 SNTAGT. V was shortened by 6 bases and J by 0 bases, with 18 bases between the two germline ends. The DNA of the CDR3 is TGTGCCAGCAGGAAAATTTTGACAGAGAGAGCCAAAAACATTCAGTACTTC. As protein: CASRKILTERAKNIQYF.

The genes are TRBV7-2 and TRBJ2-7; TRBD1 agrees at 9 bases. V shed 7 bases and J 0 bases; nucleotides not matched to a gene: 4. This CDR3 spans 14 amino acids. CDR1 SGHTA and CDR2 FQGNSA come from the germline V gene. The CDR3: CASTLTGGSYEQYF. CDR3 sequence (DNA): TGTGCCAGCACCCTGACAGGGGGCTCCTACGAGCAGTACTTC.

The sample holds a few counts of this clonotype. This chain connects TRBV20-1 to TRBJ1-4; possible D gene TRBD1, 5 bases. V dropped 3 bases and J dropped 1 base, with 12 bases sitting between them. CDR3 length: 15 residues. Germline values: CDR1 DFQATT, CDR2 SNEGSKA (reference sequence). The CDR3 coding sequence is TGCAGTGCTAGGCAGGGCCCGGGAACTAATGAAAAACTGTTTTTT. This gives the protein CSARQGPGTNEKLFF.

The chain combines TRBV20-1 with TRBJ2-5; D is unresolved. Germline values: CDR1 DFQATT, CDR2 SNEGSKA (reference sequence). Trimming shortened V by 3 bases and J by 1 base, and 12 bases separated the two germline ends. The CDR3 totals 14 residues. This CDR3 is CSARPLAAQETQYF. The CDR3 DNA follows: TGCAGTGCTAGGCCTTTGGCAGCCCAAGAGACCCAGTACTTC.

This clonotype was observed many times. The gene calls are TRBV6-2 or TRBV6-3 and TRBJ2-1; 10 nucleotides align to TRBD2. The CDR3 is 15 amino acids. The J segment lost 8 bases and the V segment lost 6 bases, leaving 10 bases of the junction unmatched. CDR1 is MNHEY and CDR2 is SVGEGT in the germline V gene. The chain's CDR3 is CASSDGASGRYEQFF. The DNA of the CDR3 is TGTGCCAGCAGCGACGGGGCTAGCGGGAGATATGAGCAGTTCTTC.

There are a few counts of this clonotype. The V call is TRBV2, the J call TRBJ1-3, with 9 bases aligning to TRBD1. V dropped 3 bases and J dropped 4; count of bases not matched to a gene: 7. The germline CDR1 and CDR2 sequences are SNHLY and FYNNEI. This CDR3 has 16 amino acids. DNA for the CDR3: TGTGCCAGCAGTGACTTGGACAGGGGTGAAGGAAACACCATATATTTT. Its translation: CASSDLDRGEGNTIYF.

The chain couples TRBV7-2 to TRBJ2-1; 12 bases are shared with TRBD2. Unmatched junction bases numbered 4, after V lost 5 bases and J lost 2 bases. This CDR3 spans 16 amino acids. Germline values: CDR1 SGHTA, CDR2 FQGNSA. CDR3 protein: CASSRGLAGTYNEQFF. The CDR3 region has the DNA TGTGCCAGCAGCAGGGGACTAGCGGGCACCTACAATGAGCAGTTCTTC.

This clonotype has only a few counts. The chain uses TRBV28 and TRBJ2-1, with 8 positions matching TRBD1. Germline CDR1 is MDHEN and CDR2 is SYDVKM. This CDR3 comprises 15 residues. V lost 6 bases and J lost 7; bases outside the gene matches: 11. The CDR3 DNA follows: TGTGCCAGCAGGGCCGGGACAGGATTTATGAATGAGCAGTTCTTC. Translation: CASRAGTGFMNEQFF.

The chain has TRBV7-9 and TRBJ1-4; D is perhaps TRBD1 (5 bases). CDR1 is SEHNR, CDR2 FQNEAQ, per germline (reference sequence). V lost 3 bases and J lost 5, with 10 bases in between. This CDR3 is built from 14 residues. The CDR3 DNA sequence: TGTGCCAGCAGCTTGCTCGGGGGGAATGAAAAACTGTTTTTT. Its protein product is CASSLLGGNEKLFF.

This sequence joins TRBV6-2 or TRBV6-3 and TRBJ1-2; D is uncertain. This CDR3 is built from 12 residues. Germline V gives CDR1 MNHEY, CDR2 SVGEGT. V dropped 10 bases and J dropped 5 bases, with 14 bases sitting between them. CDR3 in amino acids: CATEDYGYGYTF. The CDR3 nucleotides are TGTGCCACCGAAGACTATGGTTATGGCTACACCTTC.

This clonotype has at least ten counts. This chain uses TRBV28 with TRBJ2-4; no firm D call. Germline-derived CDR1 and CDR2 are MDHEN and SYDVKM. The CDR3 covers 13 residues. The V gene lost 2 bases and the J gene lost 4 bases, with 6 bases spanning the gap. CDR3 residues: CASSLSAKNIQYF. The CDR3 bases are TGTGCCAGCAGTTTAAGTGCTAAAAACATTCAGTACTTC.

The chain recombines TRBV19 with TRBJ2-1; TRBD2 aligns across 9 bases. Germline lookup yields CDR1 LNHDA and CDR2 SQIVND (reference sequence). This CDR3 region has 14 residues. Trimming removed 3 bases from V and 7 bases from J; junction bases left unmatched: 4. CDR3: CASSIGLASNEQFF. CDR3 in DNA: TGTGCCAGTAGTATCGGACTAGCGTCTAATGAGCAGTTCTTC.

The chain has TRBV20-1 and TRBJ2-1, with unresolved D. Trimming pared 0 bases from V and 0 bases from J, leaving 18 bases between. Germline CDR1 and CDR2: DFQATT and SNEGSKA (reference sequence). The length of the CDR3 is 18 residues. CDR3: CSARDPASFISSYNEQFF. The CDR3 coding sequence is TGCAGTGCTAGAGATCCAGCTTCCTTTATCAGCTCCTACAATGAGCAGTTCTTC.

V usage is TRBV13 and J usage is TRBJ1-3, with TRBD1 identical over 9 bases. CDR3 length equals 15 residues. The trim removed 0 bases at V and 4 bases at J, leaving 1 base unmatched. In germline, CDR1 is PRHDT, CDR2 FYEKMQ (reference sequence). The DNA of the CDR3 is TGTGCCAGCAGCTTAGGGACAGGGGGAGGAAACACCATATATTTT. Encoded protein: CASSLGTGGGNTIYF.

About this clonotype itself: The junction differs from germline at one of its ends, possibly a read error. This rearrangement joins TRBV20-1 to TRBJ2-6, with TRBD1 matching over 10 bases. The germline V gene has CDR1 DFQATT and CDR2 SNEGSKA (reference sequence). The CDR3 covers 15 residues. The CDR3 is CSVRQGAHGANVLTF. The CDR3 bases are TGCAGTGTTAGACAGGGGGCGCACGGGGCCAACGTCCTGACTTTC.

This clonotype turned up a few times. V usage is TRBV6-5 and J usage is TRBJ1-1; D unclear. The CDR3 totals 13 residues. Germline V gene data show CDR1 as MNHEY and CDR2 as SVGAGI. V was shortened by 5 bases and J by 6 bases, with 13 bases between the two germline ends. CDR3 sequence: CASSPPGGPEAFF. The CDR3 coding sequence is TGTGCCAGCAGTCCCCCGGGTGGGCCTGAAGCTTTCTTT.

This clonotype has a count of ten or more. The chain recombines TRBV10-3 with TRBJ2-1; possible D gene TRBD2, 5 bases. V gave up 6 bases and J gave up 7 bases, with 10 bases separating them. The CDR3 has 12 residues. Germline V gene data show CDR1 as ENHRY and CDR2 as SYGVKD. CDR3 bases: TGTGCCATCAGGGGAGAAGGAAATGAGCAGTTCTTC. Encoded protein: CAIRGEGNEQFF.

This clonotype was recorded at least ten times. This chain connects TRBV29-1 to TRBJ2-7, with 14 bases aligning to TRBD2. Germline CDR1 reads SQVTM; CDR2 reads ANQGSEA. The V segment lost 6 bases and the J segment 0 bases; nucleotides outside the gene matches: 4. The CDR3 covers 15 residues. The DNA of the CDR3 is TGCAGCGTCGGCGGACTAGCGGGAGGCTCCTACGAGCAGTACTTC. It translates to CSVGGLAGGSYEQYF.

This chain links TRBV10-3 with TRBJ2-7; D call uncertain. With 4 bases removed from V and 1 base from J, the gap between germline ends came to 20 bases. The length of the CDR3 is 17 residues. Per germline, CDR1 ENHRY and CDR2 SYGVKD. For the CDR3, the DNA is TGTGCCATCAGTGTTCAGAGTCGGTGGGCCGGTTCCTACGAGCAGTACTTC. Translated: CAISVQSRWAGSYEQYF.

This clonotype was seen a handful of times. This chain connects TRBV19 to TRBJ2-7; D is possibly TRBD1 (6 bases). The germline V gene has CDR1 LNHDA and CDR2 SQIVND (reference sequence). The CDR3 has 14 amino acids. V lost 2 bases and J 0 bases, leaving 8 bases between the germline ends. Here the CDR3 reads CASSIQGISYEQYF. In nucleotides, the CDR3 is TGTGCCAGTAGTATACAGGGGATCTCCTACGAGCAGTACTTC.

This clonotype came up once. The chain uses TRBV12-3 or TRBV12-4 and TRBJ2-7; the D gene is possibly TRBD2 (6 bases). Trimming stripped 6 bases from V and 10 bases from J, with 13 bases between. The CDR3 is 11 amino acids. The CDR3 bases are TGTGCCAGCAGCATATCGGGAGATCAGTACTTC. Translation gives CASSISGDQYF.

This clonotype was detected a few times. At one end the junction does not follow the germline gene, possibly because of a read error. The gene calls are TRBV5-1 and TRBJ1-2; 7 nucleotides line up with TRBD1. CDR1 SGHRS and CDR2 YFSETQ come from the germline V gene. There are 14 residues in the CDR3. The CDR3: CASSLQGVNCGYTF. The CDR3 DNA sequence: TGCGCCAGCAGCCTGCAGGGGGTTAACTGTGGCTACACCTTC.

This sequence joins TRBV9 and TRBJ1-1; TRBD1 agrees at 11 bases. Germline V gene lookup returns CDR1 SGDLS and CDR2 YYNGEE. V dropped 3 bases and J dropped 0; count of bases not matched to a gene: 10. The CDR3 loop spans 18 amino acids. The CDR3 DNA sequence: TGTGCCAGCAGCGCGGGACAGGGGGTCTTAAAAATGAACACTGAAGCTTTCTTT. Its protein is CASSAGQGVLKMNTEAFF.

The CDR3 reads CSARAQQETQYF. CDR3 bases: TGCAGTGCTAGGGCGCAACAAGAGACCCAGTACTTC. The chain has TRBV20-1 and TRBJ2-5; D not resolved. Trimming removed 3 bases at V and 2 bases at J, with 7 bases between. CDR3 length: 12 residues. Per germline, CDR1 DFQATT and CDR2 SNEGSKA (reference sequence).

Ten or more counts support this clonotype. The chain uses TRBV6-2 or TRBV6-3 and TRBJ2-1; 11 bases are a match to TRBD2. V lost 7 bases and J lost 9; bases outside the gene matches: 8. Germline V lookup: CDR1 MNHEY, CDR2 SVGEGT. This CDR3 is built from 14 residues. CDR3 coding DNA: TGTGCCAGCAATTTAGCGGGAGGGCCGCCTGAGCAGTTCTTC. This codes for CASNLAGGPPEQFF.

The chain employs TRBV3-1 and TRBJ2-1, with TRBD2 matching 10 bases. V lost 4 bases, J lost 5 bases, and 5 bases stayed unmatched. The length of the CDR3 is 15 residues. Germline V gives CDR1 LGHDT, CDR2 YNNKEL (reference sequence). The CDR3 DNA sequence: TGTGCCAGCAGCCTCGGGACTAGCGCGAACAATGAGCAGTTCTTC. It yields the protein CASSLGTSANNEQFF.

This clonotype was detected only a few times. The chain carries TRBV9 and TRBJ2-5; 10 bases are a match to TRBD2. The CDR3 has 15 amino acids. Germline-derived CDR1 and CDR2 are SGDLS and YYNGEE. J lost 5 bases, V lost 4 bases, and 8 bases had no gene match. The CDR3 region is CASSPRLAGLETQYF. The CDR3 nucleotides read TGTGCCAGCAGCCCCCGACTAGCGGGTTTGGAGACCCAGTACTTC.

The rearrangement links TRBV5-1 to TRBJ2-7, with 7 positions matching TRBD1. This CDR3 is built from 14 residues. Losses at the gene ends were 4 bases for V and 3 bases for J; bases not matched to a gene: 7. Germline lookup yields CDR1 SGHRS and CDR2 YFSETQ. The CDR3 DNA sequence: TGCGCCAGCAGCAACGTAGGGACAGACTACGAGCAGTACTTC. It translates to CASSNVGTDYEQYF.